These T cell receptor beta chains were read from a single sample in a study of post-analysis software for immune sequencing data. One entry per CDR3 protein, called by TCRdb with MiXCR from the PCR reads. The data show roughly 540,000 distinct CDR3 sequences, around 36% seen once. Sequenced input: blood. The source of these receptors is a girl younger than 18 with multiple sclerosis. Both conserved end residues are part of each CDR3. The D gene is left open where the match is weak. Where a row states a size, it is once, few, many or the class of an expanded clone; other rows omit it.

d_gene	abundance	v_gene	len	j_gene	CDR3nt	CDR3aa
TRBD2	few	TRBV2	15	TRBJ2-1	TGTGCCAGCGAAAACCGGGGGGGCCTGAACAATGAGCAGTTCTTC	CASENRGGLNNEQFF
.	.	TRBV20-1	12	TRBJ1-5	TGCAGTGCTAGGGGTTCTGATCAGCCCCAGCATTTT	CSARGSDQPQHF
.	few	TRBV14	13	TRBJ1-2	TGTGCCAGATCGGTTGGGGTCGGGGGTGGCTACACCTTC	CARSVGVGGGYTF
TRBD1	.	TRBV2	16	TRBJ1-5	TGTGCCAGCAGTAGTTTGGACAGGGGGTTCGGTCAGCCCCAGCATTTT	CASSSLDRGFGQPQHF
.	many	TRBV11-2	13	TRBJ2-5	TGTGCCAGCAGCCGGGTCCAGCAAGAGACCCAGTACTTC	CASSRVQQETQYF
.	.	TRBV7-2	16	TRBJ2-3	TGTGCCAGCAGCCGAGGAGGGGGAGGACCCACAGATACGCAGTATTTT	CASSRGGGGPTDTQYF
.	.	TRBV6-1	14	TRBJ1-5	TGTGCCAGCAGTGACAGGAATAGCAATCAGCCCCTGCATTTT	CASSDRNSNQPLHF
.	.	TRBV20-1	13	TRBJ1-2	TGCAGTGCTAGAGATCTGGGAAACTATGGCTACACCTTC	CSARDLGNYGYTF
TRBD1	few	TRBV6-5	18	TRBJ2-3	TGTGCCAGCAGTTACTTTAACCCCGGGACAGGGGGCACAGATACGCAGTATTTT	CASSYFNPGTGGTDTQYF
.	.	TRBV6-1	14	TRBJ2-5	TGTGCCAGCAGACCCAGGCGATTAGCAGAGACCCAGTACTTC	CASRPRRLAETQYF
.	few	TRBV12-3/TRBV12-4	13	TRBJ1-2	TGTGCCAGCAGTTTGCGGCCCCACTATGGCTACACCTTC	CASSLRPHYGYTF
TRBD2	few	TRBV4-1	17	TRBJ2-3	TGCGCCAGCAGCCAAAGTAGTAGCGGGGGATCCACAGATACGCAGTATTTT	CASSQSSSGGSTDTQYF
.	few	TRBV2	15	TRBJ2-1	TGTGCCAGCGCCCGGACTCCCATCTCCTACAATGAGCAGTTCTTC	CASARTPISYNEQFF
TRBD1	few	TRBV5-1	18	TRBJ2-4	TGCGCCAGCAGCCCTACCCTTGACAGGGGAGGTCTCAAAAACATTCAGTACTTC	CASSPTLDRGGLKNIQYF
.	.	TRBV6-6	14	TRBJ1-4	TGTGCCAGCAGTTACAGGGGATCGGATGAAAAACTGTTTTTT	CASSYRGSDEKLFF
TRBD1	few	TRBV28	14	TRBJ2-1	TGTGCCAGCGACGGACAGGCCTATGACAATGAGCAGTTCTTC	CASDGQAYDNEQFF
.	.	TRBV18	13	TRBJ2-3	TGTGCCAGCTCACCACCGGCTCAAGATACGCAGTATTTT	CASSPPAQDTQYF
.	few	TRBV29-1	11	TRBJ2-2	TGCAGCGGGACGATCACCGGGGAGCTGTTTTTT	CSGTITGELFF
TRBD2	few	TRBV6-1	17	TRBJ2-1	TGTGCCAGCAGTGTGCTGGGAGATAGCGGGGGGGACAATGAGCAGTTCTTC	CASSVLGDSGGDNEQFF
.	.	TRBV7-2	17	TRBJ2-3	TGTGCCAGCAGCTTAGCGGGGCCAGGTAGGGGCACAGATACGCAGTATTTT	CASSLAGPGRGTDTQYF
.	.	TRBV29-1	10	TRBJ2-3	TGCAGCGTCTGGGAGGATACGCAGTATTTT	CSVWEDTQYF
.	few	TRBV5-1	17	TRBJ2-7	TGCGCCAGCAGCTTGGTCAACCGGCAGGGGATCTCCTACGAGCAGTACTTC	CASSLVNRQGISYEQYF
.	.	TRBV12-3/TRBV12-4	12	TRBJ2-7	TGTGCCAGCAGTTTCTTTGGATACGAGCAGTACTTC	CASSFFGYEQYF
.	few	TRBV6-1	13	TRBJ2-7	TGTGCCAGTCTCCGGGACACAACCTACGAGCAGTACTTC	CASLRDTTYEQYF
.	.	TRBV21-1	18	TRBJ1-6	TGTGCCAGCAGCAAAGCGCTTTACGGCGGGACAGAAGATTCACCCCTCCACTTT	CASSKALYGGTEDSPLHF
.	.	TRBV9	12	TRBJ2-3	TGTGCCAGCAGCGTCACCACAGATACGCAGTATTTT	CASSVTTDTQYF
.	few	TRBV4-2	13	TRBJ2-1	TGTGCCAGCAGCTACCTGACCGGTAGTGAGCAGTTCTTC	CASSYLTGSEQFF
TRBD1	.	TRBV6-5	15	TRBJ2-7	TGTGCCAGCAGACGCCTAACAGGGGTAACGTACGAGCAGTACTTC	CASRRLTGVTYEQYF
.	.	TRBV6-2/TRBV6-3	16	TRBJ1-6	TGTGCCAGCAGTTACGAGTTGAGCTCCTATAATTCACCCCTCCACTTT	CASSYELSSYNSPLHF
TRBD1	.	TRBV4-1	17	TRBJ1-5	TGCGCCAGCAGCCAATTAAGAGACAGGGGTGGGAATCAGCCCCAGCATTTT	CASSQLRDRGGNQPQHF
.	few	TRBV5-1	13	TRBJ1-2	TGCGCCAGCAGCTTGGTTGCAGACTATGGCTACACCTTC	CASSLVADYGYTF
.	.	TRBV6-5	11	TRBJ2-1	TGTGCCAGCAGCCGAGACAGAAAGCAGTTCTTC	CASSRDRKQFF
.	.	TRBV20-1	13	TRBJ2-5	TGCAGTGCTAGAGATAGCTACCAAGAGACCCAGTACTTC	CSARDSYQETQYF
.	.	TRBV7-6	16	TRBJ1-2	TGTGCCAGCAGCTTCGGGCAGGGGCCGCCGAAGAACGGCTACACCTTC	CASSFGQGPPKNGYTF
TRBD1	.	TRBV7-9	15	TRBJ2-7	TGTGCCAGCAGCGCCCGACAGGGGAGAGGGTACGAGCAGTACTTC	CASSARQGRGYEQYF
TRBD1	few	TRBV5-1	15	TRBJ2-5	TGCGCCAGCAGCCCCCTACAGGGGGTCCAGGAGACCCAGTACTTC	CASSPLQGVQETQYF
TRBD1	.	TRBV6-2/TRBV6-3	16	TRBJ2-3	TGTGCCAGCAGACCGCCGAGACAGGGTAAAACAGATACGCAGTATTTT	CASRPPRQGKTDTQYF
.	few	TRBV3-1	14	TRBJ2-7	TGTGCCAGCAGCCAGGGTGGGGGTACCTACGAGCAGTACTTC	CASSQGGGTYEQYF
TRBD2	.	TRBV3-1	15	TRBJ2-7	TGTGCCAGCAGCCAAGCTTGCGGGGGGAAATACGAGCAGTACTTC	CASSQACGGKYEQYF
TRBD1	.	TRBV24-1	16	TRBJ2-3	TGTGCCACCAGTGATTCGACAGGGAATCCTTCTGATACGCAGTATTTT	CATSDSTGNPSDTQYF
.	few	TRBV5-1	13	TRBJ1-5	TGCGCCAGCAGCTTTCAGTCGGGTCAGCCCCAGCATTTT	CASSFQSGQPQHF
.	.	TRBV5-1	14	TRBJ1-2	TGCGCCAGCAGCGCGCTAGACCCTTACGGGGGCTACACCTTC	CASSALDPYGGYTF
.	.	TRBV20-1	14	TRBJ2-3	TGCAGTGCTACCCTCGGACTCGGGCGGGCTACGCAGTATTTT	CSATLGLGRATQYF
.	.	TRBV6-5	14	TRBJ2-7	TGTGCCAGCAGACGACCTTCGGACAGCAATGAGCAGTACTTC	CASRRPSDSNEQYF
.	.	TRBV6-2/TRBV6-3	12	TRBJ2-4	TGTGCCAGCAGCACCACCGGAAACATTCAGTACTTC	CASSTTGNIQYF
TRBD2	.	TRBV6-1	17	TRBJ2-1	TGTGCCAGCGAGCGGGGGGCCTCAGTGTCCGTGAGGAATGAGCAGTTCTTC	CASERGASVSVRNEQFF
.	few	TRBV6-5	13	TRBJ1-2	TGTGCCAGTAAGAGGGGCAGGGTTGATGGCTACACCTTC	CASKRGRVDGYTF
.	.	TRBV3-1	17	TRBJ2-6	TGTGCCAGCAGCCAAGATCCTCGGGGTTCGGGGGCCAACGTCCTGACTTTC	CASSQDPRGSGANVLTF